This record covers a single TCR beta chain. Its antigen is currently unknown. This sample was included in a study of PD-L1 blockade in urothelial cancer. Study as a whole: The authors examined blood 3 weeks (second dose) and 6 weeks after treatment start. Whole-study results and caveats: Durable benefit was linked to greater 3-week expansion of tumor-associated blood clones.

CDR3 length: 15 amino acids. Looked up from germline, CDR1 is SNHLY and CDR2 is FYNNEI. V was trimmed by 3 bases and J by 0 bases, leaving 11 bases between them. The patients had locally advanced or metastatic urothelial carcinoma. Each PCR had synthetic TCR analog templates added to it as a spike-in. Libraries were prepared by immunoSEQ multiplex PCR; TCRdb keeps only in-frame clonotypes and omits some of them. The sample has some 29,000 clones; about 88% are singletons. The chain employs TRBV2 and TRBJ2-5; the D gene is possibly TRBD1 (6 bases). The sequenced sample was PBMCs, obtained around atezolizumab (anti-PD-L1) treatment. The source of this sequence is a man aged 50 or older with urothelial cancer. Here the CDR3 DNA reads TGTGCCAGCAGTGAGTGGACAGTGTACCAAGAGACCCAGTACTTC. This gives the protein CASSEWTVYQETQYF.